The T cell receptor (beta chain) under discussion was sequenced for a study of a mutant IDH1 vaccine in newly diagnosed glioma. Study details: Patients had received radiotherapy, temozolomide, or both previously, most receiving both. V12 corresponded to week 35 and V13 to week 47.

The germline CDR1 and CDR2 sequences are LNHDA and SQIVND (reference sequence). Trimming removed 7 bases from V and 6 bases from J; junction bases left unmatched: 8. The CDR3 is 15 residues long. Sequencing used immunoSEQ multiplex PCR; TCRdb keeps in-frame clones, though not all of them. The table has about 64,000 clones, roughly four fifths seen once. With regard to this clone: The antigen is unknown.

Time point reported: week 35, safety follow-up. What each vaccine dose contained was 300 ug of mutant IDH1 20-mer peptide, accompanied by topical imiquimod. Newly diagnosed WHO grade 3 or 4 IDH1-mutant, ATRX-lost astrocytomas were identified in the donors. The chain has TRBV19 and TRBJ2-3; 12 nucleotides line up with TRBD1. Sequenced material: PBMCs, taken from a glioma patient whose treatment included an IDH1 peptide vaccine. The sequence was obtained from a man aged 50-60 years with glioma. The CDR3 region has the DNA TGTGCCAGTACCCCGGCGGGGACAGGGGGCGATACGCAGTATTTT. It is translated as CASTPAGTGGDTQYF.